The sequence of this TCR beta chain was determined in a study of cytomegalovirus exposure and HLA in healthy donors. Study-wide findings and caveats: One variant, a missense change in DCLRE1C, was linked in a later analysis to TCR beta V- and J-gene trimming.

Germline V gives CDR1 MNHEY, CDR2 SVGAGI. The CDR3 covers 15 residues. Trimming took off 2 bases at V and 4 bases at J, with 14 bases between the two ends. This PCR relied on a set of 60 Vbeta primers and 13 Jbeta primers. Some clones are missing from TCRdb's copy, which holds only in-frame ones; the method was immunoSEQ multiplex PCR. The specimen's table records 65,000 to 90,000 clones. For this clone: Its antigen is undetermined.

The chain has TRBV6-5 and TRBJ1-2; possible D gene TRBD1, 5 bases. Sequenced sample: PBMCs. The sequence came from a female donor in good health and CMV-seropositive. This CDR3 is CASSYATDSFYGYTF. CDR3 in DNA: TGTGCCAGCAGTTACGCAACAGACAGTTTCTATGGCTACACCTTC.